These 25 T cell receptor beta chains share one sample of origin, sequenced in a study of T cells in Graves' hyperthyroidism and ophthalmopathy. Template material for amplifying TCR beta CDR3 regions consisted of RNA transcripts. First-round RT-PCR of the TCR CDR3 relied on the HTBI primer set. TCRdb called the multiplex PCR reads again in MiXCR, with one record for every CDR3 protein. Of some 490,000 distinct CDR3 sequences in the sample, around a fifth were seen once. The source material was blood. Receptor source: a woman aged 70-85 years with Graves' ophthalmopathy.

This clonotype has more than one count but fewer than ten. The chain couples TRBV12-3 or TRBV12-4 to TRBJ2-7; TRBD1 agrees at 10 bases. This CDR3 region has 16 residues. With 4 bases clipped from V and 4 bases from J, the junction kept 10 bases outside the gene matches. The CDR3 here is CASSSGNPGQGYEQYF. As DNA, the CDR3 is TGTGCCAGCAGTTCGGGGAATCCGGGACAGGGGTACGAGCAGTACTTC.

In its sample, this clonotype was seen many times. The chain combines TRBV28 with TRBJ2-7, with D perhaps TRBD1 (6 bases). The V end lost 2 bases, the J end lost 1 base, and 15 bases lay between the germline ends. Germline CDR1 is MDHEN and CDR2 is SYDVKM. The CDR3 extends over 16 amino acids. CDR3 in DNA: TGTGCCAGCAGTTTACCTAGGGGGAGTGGGTCCTACGAGCAGTACTTC. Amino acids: CASSLPRGSGSYEQYF.

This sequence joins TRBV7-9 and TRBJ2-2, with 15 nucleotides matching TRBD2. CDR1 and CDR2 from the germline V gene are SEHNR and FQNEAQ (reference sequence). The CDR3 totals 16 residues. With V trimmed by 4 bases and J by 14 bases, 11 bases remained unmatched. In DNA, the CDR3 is TGTGCCAGCAGCTCGCGTGTAGGACTAGCGGGAGGGGGCCTGTTTTTT. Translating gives CASSSRVGLAGGGLFF. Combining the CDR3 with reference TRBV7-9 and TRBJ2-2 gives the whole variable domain DTGVSQNPRHKITKRGQNVTFRCDPISEHNRLYWYRQTLGQGPEFLTYFQNEAQLEKSRLLSDRFSAERPKGSFSTLEIQRTEQGDSAMYLCASSSRVGLAGGGLFFGEGSRLTVL.

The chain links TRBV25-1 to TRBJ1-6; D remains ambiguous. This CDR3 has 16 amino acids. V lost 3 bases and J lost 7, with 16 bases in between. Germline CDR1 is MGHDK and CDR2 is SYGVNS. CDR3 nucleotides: TGTGCCAGCAGTGACCGGCGGAACTTAGGGAATTCACCCCTCCACTTT. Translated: CASSDRRNLGNSPLHF.

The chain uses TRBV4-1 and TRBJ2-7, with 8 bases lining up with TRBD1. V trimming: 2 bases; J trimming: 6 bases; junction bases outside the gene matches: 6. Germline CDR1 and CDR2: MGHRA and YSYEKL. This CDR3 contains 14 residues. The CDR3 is CASSQPGQGFEQYF. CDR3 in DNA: TGCGCCAGCAGCCAACCCGGACAGGGTTTCGAGCAGTACTTC.

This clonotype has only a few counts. This CDR3 reads CASGLGGPTDTQYF. CDR3 nucleotide sequence: TGTGCTAGTGGTTTAGGGGGCCCTACGGATACGCAGTATTTT. The J gene is TRBJ2-3, the V gene TRBV12-5; 7 bases line up with TRBD1. The CDR3 is made up of 14 amino acids. J was trimmed by 6 bases and V by 3 bases; bases with no gene match: 6. The germline CDR1 and CDR2 sequences are LGHNT and FRNRAP.

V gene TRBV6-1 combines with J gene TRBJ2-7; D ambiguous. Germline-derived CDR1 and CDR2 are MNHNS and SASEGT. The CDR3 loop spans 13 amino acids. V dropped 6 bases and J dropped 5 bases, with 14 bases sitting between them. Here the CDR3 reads CASRRTSSDEQYF. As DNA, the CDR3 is TGTGCCAGCAGGCGGACCTCCTCTGACGAGCAGTACTTC.

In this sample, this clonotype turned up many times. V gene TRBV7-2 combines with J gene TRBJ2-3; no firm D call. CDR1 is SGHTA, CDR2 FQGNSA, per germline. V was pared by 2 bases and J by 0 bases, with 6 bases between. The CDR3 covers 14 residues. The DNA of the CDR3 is TGTGCCAGCAGCTTAATTCCCAGCACAGATACGCAGTATTTT. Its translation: CASSLIPSTDTQYF.

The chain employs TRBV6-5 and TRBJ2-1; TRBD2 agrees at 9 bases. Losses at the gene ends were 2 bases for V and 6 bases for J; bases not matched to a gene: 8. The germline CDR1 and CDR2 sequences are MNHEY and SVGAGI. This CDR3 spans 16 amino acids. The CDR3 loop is CASSYPLAGAVNEQFF. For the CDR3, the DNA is TGTGCCAGCAGTTACCCGTTAGCGGGAGCGGTCAATGAGCAGTTCTTC.

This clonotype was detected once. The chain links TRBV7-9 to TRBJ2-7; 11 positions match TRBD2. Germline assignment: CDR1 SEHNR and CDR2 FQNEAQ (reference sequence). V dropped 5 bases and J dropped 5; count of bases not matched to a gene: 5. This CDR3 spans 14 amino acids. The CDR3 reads CASSPTSGKNEQYF. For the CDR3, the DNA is TGTGCCAGCAGCCCGACTAGCGGGAAGAACGAGCAGTACTTC.

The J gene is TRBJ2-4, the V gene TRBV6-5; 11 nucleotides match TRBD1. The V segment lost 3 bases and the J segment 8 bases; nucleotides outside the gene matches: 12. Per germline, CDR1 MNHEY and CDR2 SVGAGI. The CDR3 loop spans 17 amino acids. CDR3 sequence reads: CASSYGLGQGAGDIQYF. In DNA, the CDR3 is TGTGCCAGCAGTTATGGCTTAGGACAGGGGGCGGGGGACATTCAGTACTTC.

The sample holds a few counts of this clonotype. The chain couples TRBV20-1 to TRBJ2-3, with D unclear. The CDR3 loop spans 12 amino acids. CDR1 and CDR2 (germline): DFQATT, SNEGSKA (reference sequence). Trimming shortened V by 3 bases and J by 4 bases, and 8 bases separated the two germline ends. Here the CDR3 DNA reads TGCAGTGCTAGCAGAAGGGCAGATACGCAGTATTTT. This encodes CSASRRADTQYF.

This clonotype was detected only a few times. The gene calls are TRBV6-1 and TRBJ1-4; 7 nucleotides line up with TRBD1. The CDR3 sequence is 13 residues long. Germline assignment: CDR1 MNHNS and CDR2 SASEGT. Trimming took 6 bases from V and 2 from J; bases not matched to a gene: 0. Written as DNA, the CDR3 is TGTGCCAGCAGAGGGGGCACTAATGAAAAACTGTTTTTT. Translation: CASRGGTNEKLFF.

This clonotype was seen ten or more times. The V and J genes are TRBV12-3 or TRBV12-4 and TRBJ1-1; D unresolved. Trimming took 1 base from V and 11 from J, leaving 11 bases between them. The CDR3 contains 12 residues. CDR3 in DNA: TGTGCCAGCAGTTTAGTTGGACTGCAGGCTTTCTTT. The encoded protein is CASSLVGLQAFF.

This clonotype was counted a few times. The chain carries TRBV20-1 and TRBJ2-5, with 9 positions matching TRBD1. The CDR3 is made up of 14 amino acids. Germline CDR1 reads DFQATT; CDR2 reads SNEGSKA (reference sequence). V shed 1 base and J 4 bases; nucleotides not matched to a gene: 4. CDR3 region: CSARGLDRGETQYF. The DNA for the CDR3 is TGCAGTGCTAGAGGGCTGGACAGGGGAGAGACCCAGTACTTC.

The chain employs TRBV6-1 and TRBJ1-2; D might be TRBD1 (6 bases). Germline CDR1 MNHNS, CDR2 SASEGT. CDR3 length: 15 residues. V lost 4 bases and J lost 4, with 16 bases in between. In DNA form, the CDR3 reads TGTGCCAGCAGTGTTGGGGGGGCGAACCCCTATGGCTACACCTTC. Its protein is CASSVGGANPYGYTF.

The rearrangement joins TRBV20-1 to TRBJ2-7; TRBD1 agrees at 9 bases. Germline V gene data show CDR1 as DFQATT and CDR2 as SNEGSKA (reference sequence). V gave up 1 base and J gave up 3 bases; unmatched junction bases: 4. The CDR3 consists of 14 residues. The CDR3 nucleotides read TGCAGTGCTAGAGCCCCGGGACAGGGCTACGAGCAGTACTTC. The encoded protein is CSARAPGQGYEQYF.

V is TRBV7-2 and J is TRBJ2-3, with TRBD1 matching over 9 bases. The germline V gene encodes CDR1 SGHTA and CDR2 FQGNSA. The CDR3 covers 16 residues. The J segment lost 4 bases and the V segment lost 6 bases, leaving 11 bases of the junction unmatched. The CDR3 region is CASSHHRDRESDTQYF. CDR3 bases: TGTGCCAGCAGTCATCACCGGGACAGGGAGTCAGATACGCAGTATTTT.

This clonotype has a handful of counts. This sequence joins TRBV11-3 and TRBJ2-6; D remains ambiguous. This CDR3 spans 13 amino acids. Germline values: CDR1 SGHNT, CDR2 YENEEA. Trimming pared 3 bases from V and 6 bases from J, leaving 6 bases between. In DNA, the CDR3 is TGTGCCAGCAGCTTGAATAAGGCCAACGTCCTGACTTTC. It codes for CASSLNKANVLTF. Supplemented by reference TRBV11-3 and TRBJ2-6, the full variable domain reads EAGVVQSPRYKIIEKKQPVAFWCNPISGHNTLYWYLQNLGQGPELLIRYENEEAVDDSQLPKDRFSAERLKGVDSTLKIQPAELGDSAVYLCASSLNKANVLTFGAGSRLTVL.

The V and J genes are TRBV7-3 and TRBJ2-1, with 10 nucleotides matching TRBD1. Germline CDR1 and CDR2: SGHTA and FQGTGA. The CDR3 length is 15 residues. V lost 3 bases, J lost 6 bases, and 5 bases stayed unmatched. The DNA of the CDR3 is TGTGCCAGCAGCTTTAGACAGGGGGCAGGCAATGAGCAGTTCTTC. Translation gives CASSFRQGAGNEQFF.

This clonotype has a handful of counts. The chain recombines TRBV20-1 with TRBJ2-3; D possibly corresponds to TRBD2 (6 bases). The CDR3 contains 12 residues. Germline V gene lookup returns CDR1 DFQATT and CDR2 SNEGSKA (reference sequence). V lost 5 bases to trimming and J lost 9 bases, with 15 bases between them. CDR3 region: CSAGDSGDTQYF. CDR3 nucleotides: TGCAGTGCTGGCGACTCGGGGGACACGCAGTATTTT.

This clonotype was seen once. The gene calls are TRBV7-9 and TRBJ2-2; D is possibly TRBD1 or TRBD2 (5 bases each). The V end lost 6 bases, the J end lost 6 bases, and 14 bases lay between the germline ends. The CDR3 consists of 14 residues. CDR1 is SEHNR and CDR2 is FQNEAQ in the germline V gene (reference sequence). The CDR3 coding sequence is TGTGCCAGCAGTATGGGACGGCGGGCCGGGGAGCTGTTTTTT. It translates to CASSMGRRAGELFF.

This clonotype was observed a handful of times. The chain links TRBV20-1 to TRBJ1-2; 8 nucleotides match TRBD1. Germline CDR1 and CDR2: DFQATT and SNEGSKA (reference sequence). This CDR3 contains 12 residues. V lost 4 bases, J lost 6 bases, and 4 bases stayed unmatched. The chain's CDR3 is CSATGGLDGYTF. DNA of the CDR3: TGCAGTGCTACAGGGGGCCTAGATGGCTACACCTTC.

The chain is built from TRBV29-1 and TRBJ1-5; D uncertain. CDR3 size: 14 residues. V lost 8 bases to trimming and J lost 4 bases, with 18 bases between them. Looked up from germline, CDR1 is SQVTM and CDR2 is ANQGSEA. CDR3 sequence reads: CSRGGGQPNQPQHF. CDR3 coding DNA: TGCAGCAGAGGAGGCGGGCAGCCTAATCAGCCCCAGCATTTT.

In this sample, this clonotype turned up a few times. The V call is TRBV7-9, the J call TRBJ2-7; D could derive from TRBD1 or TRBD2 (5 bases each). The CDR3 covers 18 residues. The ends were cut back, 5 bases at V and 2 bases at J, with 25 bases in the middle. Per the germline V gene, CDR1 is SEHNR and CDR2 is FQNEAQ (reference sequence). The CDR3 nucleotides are TGTGCCAGCAGCCCGAGGGGTGGTGAGGAACAGAACCCCTACGAGCAGTACTTC. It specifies CASSPRGGEEQNPYEQYF.